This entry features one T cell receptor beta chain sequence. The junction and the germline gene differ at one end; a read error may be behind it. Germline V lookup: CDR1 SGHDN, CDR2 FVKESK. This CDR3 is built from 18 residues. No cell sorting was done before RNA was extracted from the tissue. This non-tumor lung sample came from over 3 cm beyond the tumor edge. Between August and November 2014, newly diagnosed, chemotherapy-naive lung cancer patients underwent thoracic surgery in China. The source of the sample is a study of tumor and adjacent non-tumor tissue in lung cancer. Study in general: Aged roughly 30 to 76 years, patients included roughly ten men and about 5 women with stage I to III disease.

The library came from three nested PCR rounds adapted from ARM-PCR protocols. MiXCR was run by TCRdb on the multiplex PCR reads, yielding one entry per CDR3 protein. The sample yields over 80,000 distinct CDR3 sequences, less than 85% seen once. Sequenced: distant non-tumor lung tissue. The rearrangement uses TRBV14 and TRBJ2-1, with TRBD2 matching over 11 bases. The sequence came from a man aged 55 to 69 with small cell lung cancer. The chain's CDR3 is CASTQAGLADSSFNEQFF. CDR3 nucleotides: TGTGCCAGCACCCAAGCGGGACTAGCGGACAGCTCCTTCAATGAGCAGTTCTTC.